What follows describes a single TCR beta chain. Its target is unknown. The data originate from a study of CD4 T cells in relation to SARS-CoV-2 and coronaviruses. Across the whole study: PBMCs were cultured with antigen for over nine days before TCR beta sequencing.

The CDR3 extends over 12 amino acids. Germline V lookup: CDR1 SGHTA, CDR2 FQGNSA. V was clipped by 5 bases and J by 4 bases, with 9 bases between them. Assay used: immunoSEQ multiplex PCR; TCRdb lists only in-frame clones, some missing. This sample yields about 37,000 clones, of which under 90% are seen a single time; over 4% belongs to the top ten. The TCR was taken from an adult with COVID-19. Sample: naive CD4+ T cells from PBMCs, cultured in vitro. As for subset: naive CD4+ T cells isolated by negative enrichment. The rearrangement joins TRBV7-2 to TRBJ2-7; no clear D gene. The CDR3 here is CASSKTTYEQYF. DNA of the CDR3: TGTGCCAGCAGCAAAACGACGTACGAGCAGTACTTC.